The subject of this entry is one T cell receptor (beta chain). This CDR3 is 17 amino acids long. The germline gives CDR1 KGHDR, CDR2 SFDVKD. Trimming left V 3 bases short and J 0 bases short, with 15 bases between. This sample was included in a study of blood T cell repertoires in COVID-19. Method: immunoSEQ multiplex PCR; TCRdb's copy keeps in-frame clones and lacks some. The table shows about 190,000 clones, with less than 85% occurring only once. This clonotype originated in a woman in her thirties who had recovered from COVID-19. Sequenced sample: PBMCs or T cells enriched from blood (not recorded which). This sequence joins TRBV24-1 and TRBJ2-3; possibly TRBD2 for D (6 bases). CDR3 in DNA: TGTGCCACCAGTGATCCCCCCGGCGGGGCTAGCACAGATACGCAGTATTTT. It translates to CATSDPPGGASTDTQYF.